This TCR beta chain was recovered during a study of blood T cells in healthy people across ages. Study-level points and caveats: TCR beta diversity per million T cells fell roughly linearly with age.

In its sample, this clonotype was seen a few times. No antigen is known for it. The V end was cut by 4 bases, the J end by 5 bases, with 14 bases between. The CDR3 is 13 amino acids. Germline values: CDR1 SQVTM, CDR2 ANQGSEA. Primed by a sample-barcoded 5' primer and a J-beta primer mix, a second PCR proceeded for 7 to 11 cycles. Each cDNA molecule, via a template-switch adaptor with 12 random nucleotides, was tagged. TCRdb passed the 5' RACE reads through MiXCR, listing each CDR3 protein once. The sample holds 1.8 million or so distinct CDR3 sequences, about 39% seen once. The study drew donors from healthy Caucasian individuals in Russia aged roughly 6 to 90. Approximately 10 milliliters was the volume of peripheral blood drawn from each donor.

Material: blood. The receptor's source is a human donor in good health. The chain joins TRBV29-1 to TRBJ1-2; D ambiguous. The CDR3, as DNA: TGCAGCGTTGTTAACCGGGGTTCATATGGCTACACCTTC. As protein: CSVVNRGSYGYTF.